This is a list of T cell receptor beta chains from one sample in a study of cytomegalovirus exposure and HLA in healthy donors. The method was immunoSEQ multiplex PCR; TCRdb's version includes in-frame clones alone and lacks a portion of them. Of some 120,000 clones in the sample, more than 80% were seen once. The sample was PBMCs. These receptors originate from a middle-aged man in good health and CMV-seronegative. CDR3s include the opening cysteine and the closing phenylalanine or tryptophan. D genes are given only for firm matches. The size of a clone is reported for some rows only, either as once, few or many, or as a class for expanded clones.

cdr3_aa: CASSPPGGQSSYEQYF
cdr3_nt: TGTGCCAGCAGCCCCCCGGGGGGCCAGAGCTCCTACGAGCAGTACTTC
j_call: TRBJ2-7
d_call: NA
v_call: TRBV5-4
clone_size: NA

cdr3_aa: CATSRDQGGETQYF
cdr3_nt: TGTGCCACCAGCAGAGATCAAGGGGGAGAGACCCAGTACTTC
j_call: TRBJ2-5
d_call: NA
v_call: TRBV15
clone_size: NA

cdr3_aa: CASSDNSGETQYF
cdr3_nt: TGTGCCAGCAGTGATAATTCTGGCGAGACCCAGTACTTC
j_call: TRBJ2-5
d_call: NA
v_call: TRBV2
clone_size: NA

cdr3_aa: CASGRTGVFLGQYF
cdr3_nt: TGTGCCAGCGGAAGGACAGGGGTATTCCTTGGGCAGTACTTC
j_call: TRBJ2-7
d_call: TRBD1
v_call: TRBV6-1
clone_size: NA

cdr3_aa: CASSYRGTGLFF
cdr3_nt: TGTGCCAGCAGTTACAGGGGGACCGGTCTGTTTTTT
j_call: TRBJ2-2
d_call: NA
v_call: TRBV6-5
clone_size: few

cdr3_aa: CASRLNIAVEAFF
cdr3_nt: TGTGCCAGCAGACTCAATATAGCGGTCGAAGCTTTCTTT
j_call: TRBJ1-1
d_call: NA
v_call: TRBV28
clone_size: NA

cdr3_aa: CAWSPGDTIYF
cdr3_nt: TGTGCCTGGAGTCCCGGTGACACCATATATTTT
j_call: TRBJ1-3
d_call: NA
v_call: TRBV30
clone_size: once

cdr3_aa: CASSSTNYEQYF
cdr3_nt: TGTGCCAGCAGTTCGACTAACTACGAGCAGTACTTC
j_call: TRBJ2-7
d_call: NA
v_call: TRBV28
clone_size: NA

cdr3_aa: CASRSGQGARGEQFF
cdr3_nt: TGTGCCAGCAGGTCGGGACAGGGGGCGAGGGGTGAGCAGTTCTTC
j_call: TRBJ2-1
d_call: TRBD1
v_call: TRBV6-6
clone_size: NA

cdr3_aa: CASSRDNSYGEQYF
cdr3_nt: TGTGCCAGCAGCAGGGACAACTCCTACGGGGAGCAGTACTTC
j_call: TRBJ2-7
d_call: NA
v_call: TRBV2
clone_size: NA

cdr3_aa: CASSQAGQSYGYTF
cdr3_nt: TGTGCCAGCAGCCAAGCGGGACAGTCCTATGGCTACACCTTC
j_call: TRBJ1-2
d_call: TRBD1
v_call: TRBV4-2
clone_size: NA

cdr3_aa: CASSFQNTGTVLSYEQYF
cdr3_nt: TGTGCCAGCAGTTTCCAAAACACCGGGACAGTCCTCTCCTACGAGCAGTACTTC
j_call: TRBJ2-7
d_call: TRBD1
v_call: TRBV28
clone_size: NA

cdr3_aa: CASSAGQQETQYF
cdr3_nt: TGTGCCAGCTCGGCGGGACAGCAAGAGACCCAGTACTTC
j_call: TRBJ2-5
d_call: NA
v_call: TRBV18
clone_size: NA

cdr3_aa: CASSQTGVPNYGYTF
cdr3_nt: TGTGCCAGCAGTCAAACAGGGGTCCCTAACTATGGCTACACCTTC
j_call: TRBJ1-2
d_call: TRBD1
v_call: TRBV6-5
clone_size: NA

cdr3_aa: CASSPPGRANTEAFF
cdr3_nt: TGTGCCAGCAGCCCTCCGGGCAGGGCGAACACTGAAGCTTTCTTT
j_call: TRBJ1-1
d_call: NA
v_call: TRBV11-3
clone_size: once

cdr3_aa: CAWTAGRGYSYGYTF
cdr3_nt: TGTGCCTGGACCGCTGGGAGAGGGTACAGCTATGGCTACACCTTC
j_call: TRBJ1-2
d_call: NA
v_call: TRBV30
clone_size: NA

cdr3_aa: CASSHGTGNNEQFF
cdr3_nt: TGTGCCAGTAGTCACGGGACAGGTAACAATGAGCAGTTCTTC
j_call: TRBJ2-1
d_call: TRBD1
v_call: TRBV19
clone_size: NA

cdr3_aa: CASSLVGDRAGGEQYF
cdr3_nt: TGTGCCAGCAGCTTGGTAGGGGACAGGGCGGGTGGCGAGCAGTACTTC
j_call: TRBJ2-7
d_call: TRBD1
v_call: TRBV5-4
clone_size: NA